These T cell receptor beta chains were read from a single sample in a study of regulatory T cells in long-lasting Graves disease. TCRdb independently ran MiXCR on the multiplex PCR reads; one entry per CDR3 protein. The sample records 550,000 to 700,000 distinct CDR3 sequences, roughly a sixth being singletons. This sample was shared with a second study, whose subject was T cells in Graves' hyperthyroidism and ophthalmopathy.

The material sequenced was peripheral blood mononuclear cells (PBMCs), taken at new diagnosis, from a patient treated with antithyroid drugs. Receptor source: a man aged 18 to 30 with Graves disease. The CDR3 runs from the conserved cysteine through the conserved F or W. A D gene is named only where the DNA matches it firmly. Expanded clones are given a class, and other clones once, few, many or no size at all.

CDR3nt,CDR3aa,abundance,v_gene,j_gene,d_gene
TGTGCCAGCAGCTTGGGTCTAGCTAACGAGCAGTACTTC,CASSLGLANEQYF,many,TRBV11-2,TRBJ2-7,.
TGTGCCAGCAGCTATGGAGGAGTCTCTGGAAACACCATATATTTT,CASSYGGVSGNTIYF,.,TRBV5-5,TRBJ1-3,.
TGCGCCAGCAGCCCCGTGAGTAACAATCAGCCCCAGCATTTT,CASSPVSNNQPQHF,few,TRBV5-1,TRBJ1-5,.
TGTGCCTGGGGTGTAGGCGGATCCTACAATGAGCAGTTCTTC,CAWGVGGSYNEQFF,many,TRBV30,TRBJ2-1,.
TGTGCCAGCAGTTCCTTAGGAGTTAATGAAAAACTGTTTTTT,CASSSLGVNEKLFF,.,TRBV6-5,TRBJ1-4,.
TGTGCCAGCAGCTTAATGGTTCGCGGGGGCGATGAGCAGTTCTTC,CASSLMVRGGDEQFF,.,TRBV7-9,TRBJ2-1,.
TGTGCCAGCAGCTCCCCCACCGGGACACCTGGGGAGCAGTACTTC,CASSSPTGTPGEQYF,.,TRBV7-2,TRBJ2-7,.
TGTGCCAGCAGCGGACCCCTTGGGGGAGGCTACAATGAGCAGTTCTTC,CASSGPLGGGYNEQFF,.,TRBV7-9,TRBJ2-1,.
TGTGCCAGCAGCCCGACTAGTAACAATGAGCAGTTCTTC,CASSPTSNNEQFF,few,TRBV7-3,TRBJ2-1,.
TGTGCCATCAGTGAGTCAGTTACAGGGAAAGATACGCAGTATTTT,CAISESVTGKDTQYF,.,TRBV10-3,TRBJ2-3,.
TGCGCCAGCAGCTTGGTGGTAGCCTACGAGCAGTACTTC,CASSLVVAYEQYF,many,TRBV5-1,TRBJ2-7,.
TGTGCTAGTGGTTTGGTACGATGGATCGCGGCAGTGGATGGCTACACCTTC,CASGLVRWIAAVDGYTF,many,TRBV12-5,TRBJ1-2,.
TGTGCCATCAGTGTTGGGGGGTATTCCTACAATGAGCAGTTCTTC,CAISVGGYSYNEQFF,.,TRBV10-3,TRBJ2-1,.
TGCAGTGCTAGAGATCCCGTAAGGGGGGCCAATCAGCCCCAGCATTTT,CSARDPVRGANQPQHF,few,TRBV20-1,TRBJ1-5,.
TGTGCCAGCAGCTGGGGGCATCTCTACGAGCAGTACTTC,CASSWGHLYEQYF,many,TRBV5-8,TRBJ2-7,.
TGCAGTGCTAGAGATGCGGGAGGAGGAACAGATACGCAGTATTTT,CSARDAGGGTDTQYF,.,TRBV20-1,TRBJ2-3,TRBD2
TGCAGCGTAGCTTTTGGCATGAACACTGAAGCTTTCTTT,CSVAFGMNTEAFF,many,TRBV29-1,TRBJ1-1,.
TGCGCCAGCAGCTTGTACGCGGAGGGGCAGTTCTTC,CASSLYAEGQFF,.,TRBV5-1,TRBJ2-1,.
TGTGCCTGTGCAGGGGACAGCAATCAGCCCCAGCATTTT,CACAGDSNQPQHF,few,TRBV7-9,TRBJ1-5,.
TGTGCCAGCTCACCACCCGACAGGGGCTCGGCTAATGAAAAACTGTTTTTT,CASSPPDRGSANEKLFF,few,TRBV18,TRBJ1-4,TRBD1
TGCAGTGCTAGGGGACAGATTGGGGCCAACGTCCTGACTTTC,CSARGQIGANVLTF,few,TRBV20-1,TRBJ2-6,TRBD1
TGTGCCAGCAGCCGGGGACGGCAAAACACCATATATTTT,CASSRGRQNTIYF,few,TRBV11-2,TRBJ1-3,.
TGTGCCAGCACCCCTTTCAGGGGCAACAATGAGCAGTTCTTC,CASTPFRGNNEQFF,.,TRBV7-9,TRBJ2-1,.
TGTGCCAGCAGCTTGTCGACAGGGCCTTGGAACACTGAAGCTTTCTTT,CASSLSTGPWNTEAFF,few,TRBV5-5,TRBJ1-1,TRBD1
TGTGCCACCAGCAGAGATAGGGGAAGAAGTAACTATGGCTACACCTTC,CATSRDRGRSNYGYTF,few,TRBV15,TRBJ1-2,.
TGCGCCAGCAGCTTGGATGTTAGCGGGAGGTACAATGAGCAGTTCTTC,CASSLDVSGRYNEQFF,many,TRBV5-1,TRBJ2-1,TRBD2
TGCAGCGTTGATGGCTCAGGTGGTCATGGAGATACGCAGTATTTT,CSVDGSGGHGDTQYF,many,TRBV29-1,TRBJ2-3,.
TGTGCCAGCAGCTTTACCGGGCCCGAGACCCAGTACTTC,CASSFTGPETQYF,.,TRBV13,TRBJ2-5,.
TGTGCCAGCAGCTTGGTGGCGGACACTGAAGCTTTCTTT,CASSLVADTEAFF,many,TRBV5-6,TRBJ1-1,.
TGCGCCAGCAGCCCCCTGCGGGCGGGAGATACGCAGTATTTT,CASSPLRAGDTQYF,few,TRBV5-1,TRBJ2-3,.
TGTGCCAGCAGCGTAGCCCCAAGGCACAATGAGCAGTTCTTC,CASSVAPRHNEQFF,.,TRBV9,TRBJ2-1,.
TGTGCCAGCAGGGGCGGAGCGACTTTCACAGATACGCAGTATTTT,CASRGGATFTDTQYF,few,TRBV4-2,TRBJ2-3,.
TGTGCCAGCAGTTACTCTTCCGGGCCCCGCTACAAGCAGTACTTC,CASSYSSGPRYKQYF,.,TRBV6-5,TRBJ2-7,.
TGTGCCATCAGTGAGAGGGACGAGCAGTACTTC,CAISERDEQYF,many,TRBV10-3,TRBJ2-7,.
TGTGCCAGCAGTGACAGGGGTGCGGTCACTGAAGCTTTCTTT,CASSDRGAVTEAFF,many,TRBV25-1,TRBJ1-1,.
TGTGCCTGGAGTGTTTCGGCCAGGGTCAATGGCTACACCTTC,CAWSVSARVNGYTF,many,TRBV30,TRBJ1-2,.
TGTGCCACCCTCCCAATGCCCTGGCCCCAGCATTTT,CATLPMPWPQHF,many,TRBV2,TRBJ1-5,.
TGTGCCAGCAGCCCCGCGGCCGGCGGATTCTTCACAGATACGCAGTATTTT,CASSPAAGGFFTDTQYF,many,TRBV3-1,TRBJ2-3,.
TGCGCCAGCAGCTGGCCCGGGGCGATGGATACGCAGTATTTT,CASSWPGAMDTQYF,.,TRBV5-1,TRBJ2-3,.
TGCAGTGCTATGGACAGGGGGTTCGGTCACAATCAGCCCCAGCATTTT,CSAMDRGFGHNQPQHF,many,TRBV20-1,TRBJ1-5,TRBD1
TGTGCCATCAAGGGATGGGGGGACAGGGAAACTGAAGCTTTCTTT,CAIKGWGDRETEAFF,few,TRBV10-3,TRBJ1-1,TRBD1
TGTGCCAGCAGCCAATATAGCGGGAGTACTACAGATACGCAGTATTTT,CASSQYSGSTTDTQYF,few,TRBV14,TRBJ2-3,TRBD2
TGTGCCAGCAGCCTTCTCGGGACAGGGGGCTACAATGAGCAGTTCTTC,CASSLLGTGGYNEQFF,few,TRBV3-1,TRBJ2-1,TRBD1
TGTGCCAGCAGCCGAGTCGGGACTAGCGGTGACACAGATACGCAGTATTTT,CASSRVGTSGDTDTQYF,.,TRBV3-1,TRBJ2-3,TRBD2
TGTGCCTGGGCCCCCTCGTGGGGGGGCGCAGATACGCAGTATTTT,CAWAPSWGGADTQYF,once,TRBV30,TRBJ2-3,.
TGTGCCAGCAGCTCGGCGGGACAGGGTATTCAGCCCCAGCATTTT,CASSSAGQGIQPQHF,.,TRBV7-9,TRBJ1-5,TRBD1